The 17 T cell receptor beta chains below come from one sample, sequenced in a study of shared clonotypes between healthy human individuals. TCRdb's table, derived via immunoSEQ multiplex PCR, lists solely in-frame clones and lacks some. The sample records approximately 720,000 clones, 72% being singletons. The sample consisted of memory CD4+ T cells sorted from blood. Subset specified: CD45RA-negative fraction. These receptors all come from a woman aged 30 to 39 in good health.

The chain combines TRBV7-9 with TRBJ1-3; possibly TRBD1 for D (6 bases). Germline V lookup: CDR1 SEHNR, CDR2 FQNEAQ (reference sequence). The V end lost 5 bases, the J end lost 2 bases, and 16 bases lay between the germline ends. This CDR3 contains 16 residues. DNA of the CDR3: TGTGCCAGCAGCCTAGGACAGCCTGGCGCTGGAAACACCATATATTTT. Amino acids: CASSLGQPGAGNTIYF.

The J gene is TRBJ2-1, the V gene TRBV7-8; 8 positions agree with TRBD2. V dropped 3 bases and J dropped 7; count of bases not matched to a gene: 8. The germline gives CDR1 SGHVS, CDR2 FQNEAQ. The CDR3 runs to 15 residues. The CDR3: CASSFLGLAANEQFF. The CDR3, as DNA: TGTGCCAGCAGCTTTCTCGGACTAGCTGCAAATGAGCAGTTCTTC.

This clone has only one observation. The gene calls are TRBV9 and TRBJ2-2; the match to TRBD1 covers 7 bases. CDR1 is SGDLS and CDR2 is YYNGEE in the germline V gene. After removal of 6 bases from V and 6 bases from J, the junction contained 11 bases not matched to a gene. This CDR3 spans 15 amino acids. CDR3 sequence reads: CASTARGRNAGELFF. As DNA, the CDR3 is TGTGCCAGCACCGCGAGGGGGCGCAATGCCGGGGAGCTGTTTTTT.

The rearrangement links TRBV11-2 to TRBJ1-1; 7 bases are a match to TRBD1. V shed 2 bases, J shed 1 base, and the junction held 4 bases outside the gene matches. CDR1 is SGHAT and CDR2 is FQNNGV in the germline V gene. The CDR3 consists of 15 residues. CDR3 loop: CASSLPTGRNTEAFF. CDR3 nucleotides: TGTGCCAGCAGCTTACCGACAGGGAGGAACACTGAAGCTTTCTTT. The full variable domain, rest sourced from reference TRBV11-2 and TRBJ1-1, is EAGVAQSPRYKIIEKRQSVAFWCNPISGHATLYWYQQILGQGPKLLIQFQNNGVVDDSQLPKDRFSAERLKGVDSTLKIQPAKLEDSAVYLCASSLPTGRNTEAFFGQGTRLTVV.

The chain combines TRBV7-9 with TRBJ1-5; a possible D gene is TRBD1 (5 bases). The V end was cut by 7 bases, the J end by 1 base, with 14 bases between. The CDR3 contains 15 residues. CDR1 and CDR2 (germline): SEHNR, FQNEAQ (reference sequence). CDR3 sequence reads: CASTTTRDSNQPQHF. The CDR3 DNA follows: TGTGCCAGCACCACAACCCGGGACAGCAATCAGCCCCAGCATTTT.

This chain connects TRBV6-1 to TRBJ1-2; D unresolved. Germline CDR1 and CDR2: MNHNS and SASEGT. V was shortened by 2 bases and J by 7 bases, with 17 bases between the two germline ends. The CDR3 spans 15 residues. The CDR3 nucleotides read TGTGCCAGCAGTGAATCGTATCGGGGAATCGGTGGCTACACCTTC. Translated, it gives CASSESYRGIGGYTF.

V usage is TRBV19 and J usage is TRBJ2-6; D unclear. Germline CDR1 is LNHDA and CDR2 is SQIVND (reference sequence). The CDR3 runs 17 residues. Trimming took off 4 bases at V and 0 bases at J, with 13 bases between the two ends. CDR3 nucleotide sequence: TGTGCCAGTAGTAGAAGAACTCGCCACTCTGGGGCCAACGTCCTGACTTTC. It codes for CASSRRTRHSGANVLTF.

J is TRBJ1-5 and V is TRBV6-5; TRBD1 might be the D (5 bases). Germline CDR1 MNHEY, CDR2 SVGAGI. The ends were cut back, 6 bases at V and 4 bases at J, with 10 bases in the middle. CDR3 size: 13 residues. The CDR3 DNA is TGTGCCAGCAGCCGACAGAGAAATCAGCCCCAGCATTTT. Translated, it gives CASSRQRNQPQHF.

The V gene is TRBV9, the J gene TRBJ2-3; 10 positions agree with TRBD2. This CDR3 spans 16 amino acids. Trimming removed 0 bases from V and 1 base from J; junction bases left unmatched: 2. Per the germline V gene, CDR1 is SGDLS and CDR2 is YYNGEE. CDR3 region: CASSVDGTSGTDTQYF. Written as DNA, the CDR3 is TGTGCCAGCAGCGTAGACGGGACTAGCGGCACAGATACGCAGTATTTT.

This clone was detected many times. This rearrangement joins TRBV18 to TRBJ2-3, with 10 bases aligning to TRBD2. Germline V lookup: CDR1 KGHSH, CDR2 LQKENI. The CDR3 runs to 17 residues. The junction had 6 bases not matched to a gene; V was cut back by 0 bases and J by 3 bases. CDR3 amino acids: CASSPPVLAGPTDTQYF. The DNA for the CDR3 is TGTGCCAGCTCACCACCGGTACTAGCGGGGCCGACAGATACGCAGTATTTT.

This chain's CDR3 is CASSDRAQETQYF. CDR3 DNA: TGTGCCAGCTCAGACAGAGCTCAAGAGACCCAGTACTTC. This chain links TRBV18 with TRBJ2-5; D possibly corresponds to TRBD1 (5 bases). Germline V lookup: CDR1 KGHSH, CDR2 LQKENI. The CDR3 runs 13 residues. V shed 5 bases and J shed 2 bases, with 9 bases lying between them.

The chain couples TRBV28 to TRBJ1-5, with 8 bases aligning to TRBD1. CDR3 size: 18 residues. Germline V CDR1 and CDR2: MDHEN, SYDVKM. V lost 4 bases, J lost 3 bases, and 14 bases stayed unmatched. CDR3 in amino acids: CASSSIHYRTGNNQPQHF. The CDR3 DNA reads as TGTGCCAGCAGTTCGATACACTATCGGACAGGGAACAATCAGCCCCAGCATTTT.

The V gene is TRBV4-1, the J gene TRBJ2-7; 8 nucleotides align to TRBD2. With 4 bases clipped from V and 3 bases from J, the junction kept 2 bases outside the gene matches. Germline CDR1 and CDR2: MGHRA and YSYEKL. The CDR3 is 13 amino acids. The CDR3 region has the DNA TGCGCCAGCAGCCCGGGACTAGGCTACGAGCAGTACTTC. Translation: CASSPGLGYEQYF.

V and J are TRBV7-8 and TRBJ1-2, with D hard to call. The V end was cut by 6 bases, the J end by 3 bases, with 11 bases between. The CDR3 contains 13 residues. Per the germline V gene, CDR1 is SGHVS and CDR2 is FQNEAQ. CDR3 loop: CASSYDPDYGYTF. In nucleotides, the CDR3 is TGTGCCAGCAGTTATGATCCGGACTATGGCTACACCTTC.

This clone has a handful of counts. CDR3 sequence: CASSLSLNWGLACEQYF. CDR3 nucleotides: TGTGCCAGCAGTTTATCCCTGAACTGGGGCCTGGCTTGCGAGCAGTACTTC. V gene TRBV28 combines with J gene TRBJ2-7; D is possibly TRBD1 (5 bases). The CDR3 is made up of 17 amino acids. Trimming stripped 1 base from V and 6 bases from J, with 22 bases between. Germline V CDR1 and CDR2: MDHEN, SYDVKM.

The chain combines TRBV7-9 with TRBJ1-1; D perhaps matches TRBD1 (5 bases). This CDR3 has 15 amino acids. CDR1 and CDR2 from the germline V gene are SEHNR and FQNEAQ (reference sequence). V was pared by 5 bases and J by 11 bases, with 24 bases between. CDR3 region: CASSRGGQARDSAFF. The CDR3, as DNA: TGTGCCAGCAGCCGCGGTGGACAAGCCCGGGACTCGGCTTTCTTT. The whole variable domain, remainder taken from reference TRBV7-9 and TRBJ1-1, is DTGVSQNPRHKITKRGQNVTFRCDPISEHNRLYWYRQTLGQGPEFLTYFQNEAQLEKSRLLSDRFSAERPKGSFSTLEIQRTEQGDSAMYLCASSRGGQARDSAFFGQGTRLTVV.

This clone showed up many times. The CDR3 DNA follows: TGTGCCAGCAGTGAACCAAAAAACAATGAGCAGTTCTTC. As protein: CASSEPKNNEQFF. The chain is built from TRBV25-1 and TRBJ2-1; D remains ambiguous. CDR1 is MGHDK and CDR2 is SYGVNS in the germline V gene. The CDR3 has 13 residues. Trimming left V 2 bases short and J 5 bases short, with 7 bases between.